The clone carrying this T cell receptor beta chain was counted a single time. Assay used: immunoSEQ multiplex PCR; TCRdb lists only in-frame clones, some missing. Of 53,000 or so clones in the sample, around 84% were seen once. The germline V gene encodes CDR1 SGHNT and CDR2 YYREEE (reference sequence). Trimming stripped 2 bases from V and 1 base from J, with 11 bases between. The CDR3 consists of 15 residues. This specimen comes from a study of OX40 agonist ivuxolimab in advanced cancers. The sequencing here drew on CD4+ or CD8+ T cells sorted from blood, taken in a trial of the OX40 agonist ivuxolimab. V is TRBV5-4 and J is TRBJ2-3; the D gene is possibly TRBD1 (6 bases). This receptor was identified in an adult with an advanced solid tumor such as melanoma, head and neck, liver or kidney cancer. CDR3 bases: TGTGCCAGCAGCTTAGGTGGGGGCCGCACAGATACGCAGTATTTT. This codes for CASSLGGGRTDTQYF.